This entry lists 16 T cell receptor beta chains sequenced from one sample in a study of blood T cell repertoires in COVID-19. The data were produced by immunoSEQ multiplex PCR, yet TCRdb's version contains in-frame clones alone and is incomplete. This sample carries roughly 150,000 clones, about 80% of them seen once, and the ten largest clones take 15% to 20%. Sequenced input: PBMCs or T cells enriched from blood (not recorded which). The receptor set was obtained from a woman aged 70-85 years in a cohort exposed to, infected with or recovered from COVID-19 (not recorded which).

The rearrangement links TRBV5-4 to TRBJ2-5; 10 bases agree with TRBD2. The CDR3 spans 16 residues. V gave up 4 bases and J gave up 9 bases; unmatched junction bases: 15. The germline CDR1 and CDR2 sequences are SGHNT and YYREEE (reference sequence). CDR3 amino acids: CASSIGTGTSVVAQYF. Written as DNA, the CDR3 is TGTGCCAGCAGCATTGGGACGGGGACTAGCGTTGTGGCCCAGTACTTC.

The chain links TRBV2 to TRBJ1-4; D is uncertain. The CDR3 spans 14 residues. Germline CDR1 and CDR2: SNHLY and FYNNEI. The germline V and J ends were trimmed by 1 base and 7 bases, with 10 bases remaining between them. This CDR3 reads CASSEERSGEKLFF. In nucleotides, the CDR3 is TGTGCCAGCAGTGAAGAACGGTCGGGTGAAAAACTGTTTTTT. Full variable domain (remainder filled in from reference TRBV2 and TRBJ1-4): EPEVTQTPSHQVTQMGQEVILRCVPISNHLYFYWYRQILGQKVEFLVSFYNNEISEKSEIFDDQFSVERPDGSNFTLKIRSTKLEDSAMYFCASSEERSGEKLFFGSGTQLSVL.

This chain uses TRBV5-4 with TRBJ2-1; D might be TRBD2 (7 bases). The CDR3 loop spans 15 amino acids. Germline V gene data show CDR1 as SGHNT and CDR2 as YYREEE (reference sequence). The germline V and J ends were trimmed by 7 bases and 3 bases, with 17 bases remaining between them. CDR3 sequence reads: CASGAGEGNYNEQFF. The CDR3 DNA is TGTGCCAGCGGGGCAGGGGAGGGAAACTACAATGAGCAGTTCTTC.

This clone was seen only once. This chain links TRBV5-1 with TRBJ2-4; possible D gene TRBD2, 6 bases. The CDR3 consists of 18 residues. V was clipped by 0 bases and J by 6 bases, with 22 bases between them. Germline V gene data show CDR1 as SGHRS and CDR2 as YFSETQ. CDR3 sequence reads: CASSLAEDFYGGTNIQYF. CDR3 DNA: TGCGCCAGCAGCTTGGCGGAGGACTTCTACGGCGGGACAAACATTCAGTACTTC.

In this sample, this clone turned up many times. The chain couples TRBV4-2 to TRBJ2-5, with a possible D match to TRBD1 (6 bases). The germline V and J ends were trimmed by 2 bases and 5 bases, with 18 bases remaining between them. CDR1 is LGHNA, CDR2 YNFKEQ, per germline. This CDR3 spans 16 amino acids. CDR3 amino acids: CASSQNTGSGGETQYF. For the CDR3, the DNA is TGTGCCAGCAGCCAAAATACAGGGTCTGGCGGGGAGACCCAGTACTTC.

The chain combines TRBV9 with TRBJ1-6; 7 nucleotides align to TRBD1. The germline V gene encodes CDR1 SGDLS and CDR2 YYNGEE. J gave up 7 bases and V 0 bases, and 4 bases lay outside the gene matches. CDR3 length equals 15 residues. The CDR3 region is CASSVEDRANSPLHF. The CDR3 nucleotides read TGTGCCAGCAGCGTAGAAGACAGGGCAAATTCACCCCTCCACTTT.

V is TRBV11-3 and J is TRBJ2-7, with 10 bases lining up with TRBD1. V was pared by 3 bases and J by 4 bases, with 9 bases of the junction left unmatched. Germline CDR1 is SGHNT and CDR2 is YENEEA. This CDR3 is built from 16 residues. The CDR3 sequence is CASSFGGGTGVYEQYF. CDR3 in DNA: TGTGCCAGCAGCTTCGGGGGCGGGACAGGGGTATACGAGCAGTACTTC.

This clone showed up just a few times. The rearrangement joins TRBV7-3 to TRBJ1-1, with D tentatively TRBD1 (5 bases). Germline CDR1 SGHTA, CDR2 FQGTGA. The length of the CDR3 is 16 residues. Trimming stripped 5 bases from V and 7 bases from J, with 23 bases between. CDR3 in amino acids: CASSPSGSGRFGEAFF. CDR3 nucleotides: TGTGCCAGCAGCCCTAGTGGGTCAGGGCGGTTCGGTGAAGCTTTCTTT. Based on the CDR3 plus reference TRBV7-3 and TRBJ1-1, the full variable domain is GAGVSQTPSNKVTEKGKYVELRCDPISGHTALYWYRQSLGQGPEFLIYFQGTGAADDSGLPNDRFFAVRPEGSVSTLKIQRTERGDSAVYLCASSPSGSGRFGEAFFGQGTRLTVV.

J is TRBJ1-1 and V is TRBV3-1 (or the pseudogene TRBV3-2); 9 nucleotides align to TRBD1. This CDR3 has 15 amino acids. V lost 3 bases to trimming and J lost 5 bases; unmatched junction nucleotides: 7. CDR1 and CDR2 from the germline V gene are LGHDT and YNNKEL (reference sequence). This CDR3 is CASSQGGQGRTEAFF. CDR3 in DNA: TGTGCCAGCAGCCAGGGCGGACAGGGGCGGACTGAAGCTTTCTTT.

This chain connects TRBV10-3 to TRBJ1-5, with 7 bases lining up with TRBD1. Germline lookup yields CDR1 ENHRY and CDR2 SYGVKD. V shed 0 bases and J 4 bases; nucleotides not matched to a gene: 6. This CDR3 comprises 16 residues. The CDR3 protein is CAISESRDSRNQPQHF. CDR3 bases: TGTGCCATCAGTGAGTCGAGGGACAGCCGAAATCAGCCCCAGCATTTT.

This clone was picked up a small number of times. The rearrangement joins TRBV9 to TRBJ2-1; 10 positions match TRBD2. CDR3 length: 15 amino acids. The ends lost 0 bases at V and 6 bases at J; junction bases unmatched: 3. Germline V gene lookup returns CDR1 SGDLS and CDR2 YYNGEE. CDR3 nucleotides: TGTGCCAGCAGCGTAGGAGTAGCGGGAGGCAATGAGCAGTTCTTC. It codes for CASSVGVAGGNEQFF. The full variable domain, completed using reference TRBV9 and TRBJ2-1, is DSGVTQTPKHLITATGQRVTLRCSPRSGDLSVYWYQQSLDQGLQFLIQYYNGEERAKGNILERFSAQQFPDLHSELNLSSLELGDSALYFCASSVGVAGGNEQFFGPGTRLTVL.

This clone came up a few times. The chain combines TRBV15 with TRBJ2-7, with D perhaps matching TRBD1 (5 bases). Germline V gives CDR1 LNHNV, CDR2 YYDKDF (reference sequence). The CDR3 runs 13 residues. V was shortened by 6 bases and J by 0 bases, with 9 bases between the two germline ends. The CDR3 DNA is TGTGCCACCAGTCGACAGAACTCCTACGAGCAGTACTTC. Translated, it gives CATSRQNSYEQYF.

The genes are TRBV1 and TRBJ2-2; TRBD1, the D gene given by the table, was not confirmed from the DNA. TRBV1 is given as a pseudogene. The CDR3 runs 15 residues. The CDR3 sequence is CTRASGQGCTGELFF. The CDR3 bases are TGCACCAGAGCTTCGGGACAGGGTTGCACCGGGGAGCTGTTTTTT.

The V gene is TRBV4-1, the J gene TRBJ1-4, with 7 bases matching TRBD1. CDR3 size: 15 residues. Germline lookup yields CDR1 MGHRA and CDR2 YSYEKL. Trimming cost V 4 bases and J 8 bases; bases outside gene matches: 10. The CDR3 is CASSRGWQGGEKLFF. CDR3 coding DNA: TGCGCCAGCAGCCGAGGGTGGCAGGGGGGAGAAAAACTGTTTTTT.

The chain uses TRBV3-1 (or the pseudogene TRBV3-2) and TRBJ2-5; a possible D gene is TRBD1 (6 bases). The CDR3 is 15 amino acids. V lost 4 bases to trimming and J lost 3 bases, with 15 bases between them. CDR1 LGHDT and CDR2 YNNKEL come from the germline V gene (reference sequence). The CDR3 here is CASSRAFPGEETQYF. The CDR3 region has the DNA TGTGCCAGCAGCCGCGCCTTTCCAGGGGAAGAGACCCAGTACTTC.

J is TRBJ2-1 and V is TRBV14; 7 bases match TRBD1. This CDR3 comprises 15 residues. Germline lookup yields CDR1 SGHDN and CDR2 FVKESK. Germline trimming cut 1 base from V and 7 bases from J; bases unmatched to any gene: 7. Here the CDR3 reads CASSQGRGRKNEQFF. The DNA of the CDR3 is TGTGCCAGCAGCCAAGGTAGGGGGCGCAAAAATGAGCAGTTCTTC.